This TCR beta chain was obtained from a study of beta chain features in type 1 diabetes. Study-level results: The study found moderately but significantly shorter TCRB CDR3s in all four CD4+ subsets of Type 1 diabetes patients.

Comments on this clone: Its antigen is still unknown.

V lost 4 bases and J lost 4; bases outside the gene matches: 9. The CDR3 runs 16 residues. From germline, CDR1 is MNHEY and CDR2 SVGAGI. The isolated RNA, all of it, was reverse transcribed, so expressed TCRB transcripts were what got sequenced. Produced via immunoSEQ multiplex PCR; TCRdb's table is partial and in-frame only. The top ten clones hold less than 1.2% of a sample with 300,000 to 350,000 clones, approximately 9.9% of them seen once. This sequence was found in a man younger than 45 with type 1 diabetes. The gene calls are TRBV6-5 and TRBJ2-5; 10 bases agree with TRBD1. The sequencing input was central memory CD4+ T cells from blood. For the CDR3, the DNA is TGTGCCAGCAGTTTCCAGGGACAGGGGAGGTCAGAGACCCAGTACTTC. It codes for CASSFQGQGRSETQYF.